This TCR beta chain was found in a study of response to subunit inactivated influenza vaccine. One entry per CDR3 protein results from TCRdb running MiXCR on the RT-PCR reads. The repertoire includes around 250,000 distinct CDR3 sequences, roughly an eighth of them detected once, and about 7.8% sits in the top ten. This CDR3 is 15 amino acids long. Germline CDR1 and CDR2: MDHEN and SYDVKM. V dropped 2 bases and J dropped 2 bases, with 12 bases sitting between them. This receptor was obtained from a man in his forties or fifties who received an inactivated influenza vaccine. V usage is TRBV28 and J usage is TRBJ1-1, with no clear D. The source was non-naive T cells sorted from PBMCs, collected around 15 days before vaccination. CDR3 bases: TGTGCCAGCAGTTTAATCGGACTGGTCAACACTGAAGCTTTCTTT. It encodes CASSLIGLVNTEAFF.